The text below deals with one T cell receptor (beta chain). Its antigen specificity is not known. No much larger clone exists at a distance of one base, and base qualities are not known. The donors were healthy, HIV-negative adults with no recently reported acute infections or vaccinations. Only Caucasian adults living in Nashville, Tennessee, USA were represented among the donors. CD4+ T cells were enriched through magnetic negative selection, after which naive cells were positively selected on CD45RA and the remaining negative fraction served as the memory subset. Blood was collected by leukapheresis, and PBMCs were isolated by Ficoll-Histopaque density gradient centrifugation and then cryopreserved in liquid nitrogen vapor phase. Purity and quantity of every magnetically sorted T cell population were checked by analytical flow cytometry. Genomic DNA was isolated from every sorted fraction and measured by UV absorbance on a Nanodrop 2000c.

The sample belongs to a study of shared clonotypes between healthy human individuals (dated by TCRdb to about 2020). At the level of the whole study: The cohort comprised a couple of women and three men aged 18 to 49 years. For each donor, CD4 naive and CD4 memory were each run on three plates, CD8 naive on two plates, and CD8 memory on one plate. To estimate repertoire size and how much clonotype sharing occurs between individuals, the study deeply sequenced the blood TCR repertoires of several healthy adults. Libraries were prepared and TCR repertoires were sequenced by different laboratories using diverse techniques, in order to increase sequencing depth and limit assay-specific biases. Each donor's leukapheresis produced roughly between roughly 0.85 and 9 billion PBMCs.

General findings and caveats noted by the study authors: The genetic and exposure-history diversity represented was limited by the small number of donors. Clonotypes shared by all four sorted-subset donors showed higher generation probabilities than non-shared clonotypes. Estimated clonotype richness was generally larger for naive than for memory subsets. Even with the large sequencing depth, rarefaction of the sorted-subset datasets indicated that sequencing was incomplete. Sampling was limited to blood, and TCR repertoires in tissue likely differ from TCR repertoires in blood. Across a handful of donors, about 5% of naive CD4, 3.5% of naive CD8, 2.3% of memory CD4, and about 0.44% of memory CD8 clonotypes were shared. Based on pairwise subsampling, the degree of clonotype sharing among donors was expected to be affected by sequencing depth.

Using the deep immunoSEQ assay, TCR CDR3 regions were amplified from genomic DNA by multiplex PCR. Extracted genomic DNA from each cell subset was spread evenly across all wells of several immunoSEQ 96-well plates, with each plate serving as a replicate. For sorted subsets, each replicate PCR was loaded with about 200 ng genomic DNA, equivalent to approximately 33,000 T cell genomes. Purified libraries were measured with a Qubit 3.0 fluorometer, size-checked on a Bioanalyzer 2100, and measured again with the KAPA Library Quantification kit. Each immunoSEQ 96-well plate was sequenced on its own single-read 150-cycle Illumina NextSeq 550 flow cell. The study's own analysis went as follows. Because the immunoSEQ output held only junctional sequences and lacked quality scores, the filtering could not match the filtering applied to full-length reads. Sequences were annotated with PyIR, a Python wrapper for IgBLAST v1.9, and V/J genes and CDR3 were assigned using IMGT germline references. Any read was removed if the V/J assignment was weak (E-value above 1e-6), the CDR3 was missing, or the read contained stop codons, out-of-frame junctions, or ambiguous translated residues. V3J clonotypes were defined by identical inferred V gene, J gene, and CDR3 amino acid sequence. Percentage overlap between repertoires was computed as shared unique clonotypes divided by the size of the smaller repertoire. RTK rarefaction, the Chao1 estimator, and Recon v2.1 estimates of unobserved clonotypes were used to assess repertoire richness. Generation probabilities for all TCRbeta clonotypes obtained by the gDNA method from a handful of donors were computed using OLGA. Drawn from immuneACCESS, this table holds only the in-frame rearrangements with V and J called that TCRdb kept. Clones are partly lost; checked studies trace under half to an unresolved V gene and leave the rest unexplained. That table is the source of V, J and clone size, and D and trimming were worked out from the DNA. The sample contains some 1,100,000 clones, around 82% of them found a single time. Together, the top ten hold approximately 0.52% of the sample.

V has 4 bases trimmed and J has 3 bases trimmed; junction bases matching no gene number 6. The germline V gene yields MRHNA for CDR1 and SNTAGT for CDR2. The CDR3 sequence holds 15 residues, the cysteine and phenylalanine included. The kept DNA is CDR3 alone, 45 bases in frame from the first base. The sequence was collected from a man younger than 35 in good health. Some clones in this sample may be carry-over from other donors' samples. The specimen was memory CD4+ T cells from PBMCs. The cell subset or site label for this specimen denotes: CD45RA-negative fraction. The sequence is built from TRBV6-4 and TRBJ2-1, with 7 central nucleotides matching TRBD2. For the CDR3, the sequence is CASSGGLADYNEQFF. The DNA reads TGTGCCAGCAGTGGCGGGCTAGCGGACTACAATGAGCAGTTCTTC.